Sequencing of this T cell receptor (beta chain) was carried out in a study of shared clonotypes between healthy human individuals. Method: immunoSEQ multiplex PCR; TCRdb's copy keeps in-frame clones and lacks some. The sample shows 600,000 to 750,000 clones, about two thirds of them seen only once. The specimen sequenced was memory CD4+ T cells sorted from blood. Subset denoted: CD45RA-negative fraction. The sequence was obtained from a woman younger than 45 in good health.

The CDR3 DNA reads TGTGCCAGCAGACCCGGGGGAGGGCATTATGGCTACACCTTC. Its protein product is CASRPGGGHYGYTF. The chain recombines TRBV6-5 with TRBJ1-2, with a possible D match to TRBD1 (5 bases). Germline values: CDR1 MNHEY, CDR2 SVGAGI. V was cut by 6 bases and J by 5 bases, with 16 bases left in between. This CDR3 region has 14 residues.